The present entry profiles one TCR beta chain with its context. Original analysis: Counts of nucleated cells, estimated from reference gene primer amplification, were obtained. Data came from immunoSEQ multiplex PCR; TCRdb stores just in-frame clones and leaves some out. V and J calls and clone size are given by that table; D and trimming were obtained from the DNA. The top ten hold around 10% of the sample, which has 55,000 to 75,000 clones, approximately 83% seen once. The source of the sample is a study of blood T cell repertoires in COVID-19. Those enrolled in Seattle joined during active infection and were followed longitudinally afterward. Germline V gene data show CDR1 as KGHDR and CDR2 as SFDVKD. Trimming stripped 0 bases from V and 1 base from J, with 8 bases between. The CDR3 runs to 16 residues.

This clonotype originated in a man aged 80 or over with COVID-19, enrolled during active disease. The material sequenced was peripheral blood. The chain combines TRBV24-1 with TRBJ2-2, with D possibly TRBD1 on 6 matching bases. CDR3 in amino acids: CATSDLSRGNTGELFF. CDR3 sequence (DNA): TGTGCCACCAGTGATTTGAGCAGGGGGAACACCGGGGAGCTGTTTTTT.